A selection of T cell receptor beta chains follows, all from one sample in a study of T-cell reconstitution after alpha-beta-depleted transplantation in children. A single record per CDR3 protein comes from TCRdb applying MiXCR to the PCR reads. The table has approximately 390,000 distinct CDR3 sequences, 9.5% to 13% seen once. The sequencing here drew on PBMCs from the stem cell graft donor, taken from the stem cell graft. All receptors derive from a human donor who donated a stem cell graft to a child with acute myeloid leukemia. CDR3s leave out the opening cysteine and the closing phenylalanine or tryptophan. Fields, in order: V gene, clone size, J gene, CDR3 protein. Not all rows give a size; the values are once, few, many and, for expanded clones, a class.

v_call: TRBV7-3
clone_size: few
j_call: TRBJ2-2
cdr3_aa: ASSQWGIGNLGTGELF

v_call: TRBV2
clone_size: few
j_call: TRBJ2-2
cdr3_aa: ASSEAGGELF

v_call: TRBV7-9
clone_size: many
j_call: TRBJ1-2
cdr3_aa: ASSPLSGDYGYT

v_call: TRBV11-2
clone_size: .
j_call: TRBJ2-2
cdr3_aa: ASSFFPPSYTGELF

v_call: TRBV6-5
clone_size: many
j_call: TRBJ2-7
cdr3_aa: AAQASSYEQY

v_call: TRBV3-1
clone_size: .
j_call: TRBJ2-5
cdr3_aa: ASSHFLIQETQY

v_call: TRBV20-1
clone_size: .
j_call: TRBJ2-3
cdr3_aa: SAAPLADGRTDTQY

v_call: TRBV7-2
clone_size: many
j_call: TRBJ2-1
cdr3_aa: ASSLNGQGTYNEQF

v_call: TRBV20-1
clone_size: .
j_call: TRBJ2-3
cdr3_aa: SAPTSGGTDTQY

v_call: TRBV12-3/TRBV12-4
clone_size: few
j_call: TRBJ2-5
cdr3_aa: ASNTGQGWETQY

v_call: TRBV12-3/TRBV12-4
clone_size: many
j_call: TRBJ2-3
cdr3_aa: ASSTRPPGVTDTQY

v_call: TRBV19
clone_size: few
j_call: TRBJ2-5
cdr3_aa: ASKERPDQETQY

v_call: TRBV24-1
clone_size: few
j_call: TRBJ2-3
cdr3_aa: ATRMGDTQY

v_call: TRBV30
clone_size: .
j_call: TRBJ2-7
cdr3_aa: AWCFPTRNEQY

v_call: TRBV5-4
clone_size: .
j_call: TRBJ1-4
cdr3_aa: ASSLGDEKLF

v_call: TRBV4-1
clone_size: few
j_call: TRBJ2-1
cdr3_aa: ASSQESYGDYNEQF

v_call: TRBV12-3/TRBV12-4
clone_size: once
j_call: TRBJ2-5
cdr3_aa: AGSLYRVETQY

v_call: TRBV9
clone_size: many
j_call: TRBJ2-2
cdr3_aa: ASSVAGGPGELF

v_call: TRBV5-1
clone_size: .
j_call: TRBJ2-3
cdr3_aa: ASRGQGTTDTQY

v_call: TRBV5-1
clone_size: .
j_call: TRBJ1-1
cdr3_aa: ASSLATRTSNTEAF

v_call: TRBV12-5
clone_size: .
j_call: TRBJ2-2
cdr3_aa: ASGDWTSGNTGELF

v_call: TRBV7-3
clone_size: few
j_call: TRBJ2-1
cdr3_aa: ASSLLTGGEQF

v_call: TRBV7-2
clone_size: .
j_call: TRBJ1-3
cdr3_aa: ASSLVSGAGNTIY

v_call: TRBV5-1
clone_size: many
j_call: TRBJ2-4
cdr3_aa: ASSPIARGGKQIGEENIQY

v_call: TRBV30
clone_size: once
j_call: TRBJ2-1
cdr3_aa: AWSVWTGNEQF

v_call: TRBV20-1
clone_size: many
j_call: TRBJ2-2
cdr3_aa: SANLATANTGELF

v_call: TRBV29-1
clone_size: .
j_call: TRBJ2-5
cdr3_aa: SVAGDYQETQY

v_call: TRBV10-3
clone_size: few
j_call: TRBJ2-7
cdr3_aa: AISTERSSYEQY

v_call: TRBV20-1
clone_size: .
j_call: TRBJ2-5
cdr3_aa: SAPLLAGQETQY

v_call: TRBV5-8
clone_size: .
j_call: TRBJ2-1
cdr3_aa: ASSPAVVAGENEQF

v_call: TRBV5-1
clone_size: few
j_call: TRBJ2-7
cdr3_aa: ASPQQY

v_call: TRBV12-3/TRBV12-4
clone_size: many
j_call: TRBJ2-1
cdr3_aa: ASSAKPGLALYNEQF

v_call: TRBV5-1
clone_size: many
j_call: TRBJ1-2
cdr3_aa: ASSLELALYGYT

v_call: TRBV7-3
clone_size: .
j_call: TRBJ2-1
cdr3_aa: ASSLTRTAYNEQF

v_call: TRBV15
clone_size: few
j_call: TRBJ2-4
cdr3_aa: ATSRGRVLGESKNIQY

v_call: TRBV7-9
clone_size: .
j_call: TRBJ1-1
cdr3_aa: ASSSGQMGTGNTEAF

v_call: TRBV25-1
clone_size: many
j_call: TRBJ2-4
cdr3_aa: ASSESAVAKNIQY

v_call: TRBV6-5
clone_size: few
j_call: TRBJ1-2
cdr3_aa: ASSSGQGEVGYT

v_call: TRBV4-3
clone_size: many
j_call: TRBJ1-3
cdr3_aa: ASSQDLGNTIY

v_call: TRBV20-1
clone_size: .
j_call: TRBJ2-5
cdr3_aa: SASPLLAGGPETQY

v_call: TRBV20-1
clone_size: .
j_call: TRBJ2-4
cdr3_aa: SCDETRKNIQY

v_call: TRBV15
clone_size: few
j_call: TRBJ2-1
cdr3_aa: ATSRGQGVGNEQF

v_call: TRBV11-2
clone_size: few
j_call: TRBJ1-1
cdr3_aa: ASSRTLLQLNTEAF

v_call: TRBV19
clone_size: few
j_call: TRBJ1-5
cdr3_aa: AARGGNQPQH

v_call: TRBV5-5
clone_size: .
j_call: TRBJ1-5
cdr3_aa: ASSLTGTMAQH

v_call: TRBV20-1
clone_size: few
j_call: TRBJ1-3
cdr3_aa: SASTAGTGSGNTIY

v_call: TRBV6-1
clone_size: .
j_call: TRBJ2-2
cdr3_aa: ASTRGGNTGELF

v_call: TRBV7-2
clone_size: .
j_call: TRBJ2-1
cdr3_aa: ASSLVSGHEQF

v_call: TRBV5-6
clone_size: few
j_call: TRBJ2-4
cdr3_aa: ASSLGLMGQRQNIQY

v_call: TRBV9
clone_size: .
j_call: TRBJ2-5
cdr3_aa: ASSVRGGEETQY

v_call: TRBV14
clone_size: .
j_call: TRBJ2-5
cdr3_aa: ASSQDHGTTFQETQY

v_call: TRBV9
clone_size: .
j_call: TRBJ2-3
cdr3_aa: ASSVSGAVGDTQY

v_call: TRBV2
clone_size: many
j_call: TRBJ2-5
cdr3_aa: ASSENYRVH

v_call: TRBV12-3/TRBV12-4
clone_size: few
j_call: TRBJ2-5
cdr3_aa: ASSSDPGTQY

v_call: TRBV7-9
clone_size: .
j_call: TRBJ1-2
cdr3_aa: ASSLESNYGYT

v_call: TRBV7-6
clone_size: .
j_call: TRBJ1-3
cdr3_aa: ASSLETVHSGNTIY

v_call: TRBV29-1
clone_size: few
j_call: TRBJ2-7
cdr3_aa: SVEWGREYEQY